This T cell receptor (beta chain) emerged from a study of T cells expressing NK-cell markers. Study-level results: Similarly, these clonotypes led the CD3+CD56-NKG2C+ fraction as well in a few donors. Dominant NKG2C+ clonotypes in roughly 6 donors made up about 1.0-7.5% of CD8+ T cells.

Comments on this clonotype: Its target is unknown.

With UMIs, 5'RACE template switching was used to make TCR beta cDNA. TCRdb reprocessed the 5' RACE reads, keeping one entry per CDR3 protein, no DNA. The record lists a few hundred thousand distinct CDR3 sequences, of which the ten most abundant hold roughly 5.4%. The germline gives CDR1 MDHEN, CDR2 SYDVKM. CDR3 length equals 12 residues. The V gene is TRBV28, the J gene TRBJ2-7; TCRdb proposes TRBD1, but this gene call is untestable without DNA. The sequenced material came from blood T cells: a sorted CD56 or NKG2C T cell subset, CD4+ or CD8+ T cells, or bulk PBMC T cells (not recorded which). The receptor comes from a man aged 18-75 years in good health. This CDR3 reads CASSNRAHEQYF.